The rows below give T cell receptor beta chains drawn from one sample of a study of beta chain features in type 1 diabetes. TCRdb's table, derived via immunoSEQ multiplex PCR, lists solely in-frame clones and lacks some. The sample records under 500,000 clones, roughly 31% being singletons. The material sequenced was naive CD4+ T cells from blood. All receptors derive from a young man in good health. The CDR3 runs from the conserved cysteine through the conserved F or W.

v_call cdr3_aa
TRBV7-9 CASSGSSYEQYF
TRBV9 CASSLTGTGDTEAFF
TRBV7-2 CASSPDRGSSYEQYF
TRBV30 CAWESWNEQFF
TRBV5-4 CASSSGQVGAYEQYF
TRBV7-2 CASSRRGGTQYF
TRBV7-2 CASTTSSLAGTQYF
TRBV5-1 CASSLDSLNYEQYF
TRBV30 CAWGRIQETQYF
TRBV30 CAWSVRIGNEQFF
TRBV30 CAWSVSLKWDTQYF